This T cell receptor (beta chain) appears in the sequencing data of a study of blood T cell repertoires in COVID-19. Study at large: The United States, Italy and Spain provided the acute and convalescent COVID-19 samples. T cells, B-cell-depleted T cells, or PBMCs supplied cDNA or gDNA.

Source study methods: For nucleated cells, counts were estimated from reference gene primer amplification. Using immunoSEQ multiplex PCR, the repertoire was profiled, and TCRdb retains in-frame clones only, with some absent. That table supplies the V and J calls and clone size; D and trimming were determined from the DNA. The data contain some 180,000 clones, 70% to 85% of them singletons. V shed 4 bases and J 0 bases; nucleotides not matched to a gene: 5. The germline V gene encodes CDR1 LNHDA and CDR2 SQIVND (reference sequence). The CDR3 has 16 residues. The chain recombines TRBV19 with TRBJ2-2; 7 bases are a match to TRBD1. Material: peripheral blood. The clonotype originates from a human donor in a cohort sampled during active COVID-19. The chain's CDR3 is CASSTWTGTNTGELFF. The CDR3 DNA reads as TGTGCCAGTAGTACCTGGACAGGAACGAACACCGGGGAGCTGTTTTTT.